These 27 T cell receptor beta chains were sequenced from one sample in a study of T cell responses to AZD1222 COVID-19 vaccine. The table came from immunoSEQ multiplex PCR; TCRdb's copy has only in-frame clones and leaves some out. The sample consists of about 120,000 clones, about 93% of them appearing once. The source material was peripheral blood, sampled 28 days after the second dose of the MenACWY control vaccine. The receptors were gathered from an adult who received the MenACWY meningococcal vaccine as a control.

V gene TRBV14 combines with J gene TRBJ2-2; weak D call: TRBD1 (6 bases). The CDR3 is made up of 13 amino acids. Trimming stripped 4 bases from V and 7 bases from J, with 10 bases between. The germline CDR1 and CDR2 sequences are SGHDN and FVKESK. The CDR3: CASSPTGIGELFF. The CDR3 DNA sequence: TGTGCCAGCAGCCCTACAGGGATCGGGGAGCTGTTTTTT.

V and J are TRBV7-9 and TRBJ2-1, with D uncertain. The germline CDR1 and CDR2 sequences are SEHNR and FQNEAQ (reference sequence). The CDR3 runs 13 residues. Trimming shortened V by 2 bases and J by 4 bases, and 6 bases separated the two germline ends. The CDR3 loop reads CASSLSQYNEQFF. The CDR3 nucleotides are TGTGCCAGCAGCTTATCACAATACAATGAGCAGTTCTTC.

A remark on this clone: This specimen includes other DNA sequences encoding the same CDR3. This chain joins TRBV7-9 and TRBJ1-1; D not resolved. This CDR3 has 13 residues. V was cut by 5 bases and J by 1 base, with 8 bases left in between. Germline CDR1 is SEHNR and CDR2 is FQNEAQ (reference sequence). CDR3 residues: CASSPTENTEAFF. Here the CDR3 DNA reads TGTGCCAGCAGCCCCACCGAGAACACTGAAGCTTTCTTT.

The CDR3 bases are TGTGCCAGCAGTTTTCGTTCTGAAGCTTTCTTT. It yields the protein CASSFRSEAFF. The rearrangement uses TRBV6-5 and TRBJ1-1, with unresolved D. CDR1 and CDR2 (germline): MNHEY, SVGAGI. The V and J ends lost 4 bases and 6 bases respectively, with 6 bases between them. CDR3 length: 11 residues.

The chain employs TRBV12-3 or TRBV12-4 and TRBJ1-1, with TRBD1 matching over 7 bases. J gave up 3 bases and V 3 bases, and 1 base lay outside the gene matches. The CDR3 consists of 13 residues. The DNA of the CDR3 is TGTGCCAGCAGTTTTGACAGGGACACTGAAGCTTTCTTT. This encodes CASSFDRDTEAFF.

This chain connects TRBV28 to TRBJ2-3; D gene unclear. V lost 2 bases and J 6 bases, leaving 6 bases between the germline ends. Germline lookup yields CDR1 MDHEN and CDR2 SYDVKM. The CDR3 is 12 amino acids. CDR3 sequence (DNA): TGTGCCAGCAGTTTAGTCTTCGATACGCAGTATTTT. Residues: CASSLVFDTQYF.

The chain uses TRBV27 and TRBJ2-7; 8 bases match TRBD1. With 7 bases clipped from V and 0 bases from J, the junction kept 8 bases outside the gene matches. The CDR3 contains 15 residues. Per the germline V gene, CDR1 is MNHEY and CDR2 is SMNVEV (reference sequence). CDR3 in DNA: TGTGCCAGCACCTTAACCGGGACAGGCTCCTACGAGCAGTACTTC. This gives the protein CASTLTGTGSYEQYF.

The chain links TRBV5-1 to TRBJ2-2, with 8 bases lining up with TRBD2. CDR1 and CDR2 from the germline V gene are SGHRS and YFSETQ. Trimming at V came to 5 bases and at J to 2 bases, leaving 14 bases not matched to a gene. The CDR3 is 18 amino acids. CDR3 nucleotides: TGCGCCAGCAGTTCCGGGGGGGCGGCAGGGCTAAACACCGGGGAGCTGTTTTTT. It yields the protein CASSSGGAAGLNTGELFF.

J is TRBJ2-2 and V is TRBV7-3; D gene ambiguous. Germline CDR1 SGHTA, CDR2 FQGTGA. V dropped 3 bases and J dropped 4 bases, with 6 bases sitting between them. This CDR3 region has 13 residues. CDR3 DNA: TGTGCCAGCAGCTTCACACCCACCGGGGAGCTGTTTTTT. Amino acid sequence: CASSFTPTGELFF.

V is TRBV5-1 and J is TRBJ2-3; D perhaps matches TRBD2 (5 bases). Trimming took 1 base from V and 1 from J, leaving 13 bases between them. Germline-derived CDR1 and CDR2 are SGHRS and YFSETQ. This CDR3 spans 16 amino acids. The CDR3 coding sequence is TGCGCCAGCAGCTTGAGGACTCCGAAACGCACAGATACGCAGTATTTT. Translation gives CASSLRTPKRTDTQYF.

The chain employs TRBV28 and TRBJ1-2; unclear D gene. The ends were cut back, 5 bases at V and 4 bases at J, with 11 bases in the middle. The germline gives CDR1 MDHEN, CDR2 SYDVKM. This CDR3 has 13 amino acids. The CDR3 here is CASSPPGAYGYTF. The CDR3 DNA is TGTGCCAGCAGTCCCCCAGGAGCCTATGGCTACACCTTC.

The chain recombines TRBV7-2 with TRBJ1-2; TRBD1 agrees at 9 bases. CDR1 is SGHTA, CDR2 FQGNSA, per germline. CDR3 length: 16 residues. The junction had 10 bases not matched to a gene; V was cut back by 5 bases and J by 3 bases. The CDR3 sequence: CASSPPPGQGDYGYTF. In DNA form, the CDR3 reads TGTGCCAGCAGCCCTCCCCCGGGACAGGGTGACTATGGCTACACCTTC.

The rearrangement joins TRBV7-2 to TRBJ2-1; D is unresolved. Per germline, CDR1 SGHTA and CDR2 FQGNSA. V lost 2 bases and J 9 bases, leaving 14 bases between the germline ends. CDR3 size: 14 residues. In nucleotides, the CDR3 is TGTGCCAGCAGCTTAAGGTCCTCCGGGTTTGAGCAGTTCTTC. Its translation: CASSLRSSGFEQFF. Using reference TRBV7-2 and TRBJ2-1 for the parts outside the CDR3, the full variable domain is GAGVSQSPSNKVTEKGKDVELRCDPISGHTALYWYRQSLGQGLEFLIYFQGNSAPDKSGLPSDRFSAERTGGSVSTLTIQRTQQEDSAVYLCASSLRSSGFEQFFGPGTRLTVL.

The CDR3 DNA reads as TGTGCCAGCAGTTCCGTAATAGATGAAAAACTGTTTTTT. Protein: CASSSVIDEKLFF. The rearrangement links TRBV27 to TRBJ1-4; D gene uncertain. V lost 4 bases to trimming and J lost 6 bases, with 9 bases between them. Looked up from germline, CDR1 is MNHEY and CDR2 is SMNVEV (reference sequence). The CDR3 is 13 residues long.

This chain connects TRBV5-1 to TRBJ1-5; the D is unclear. The V end was cut by 0 bases, the J end by 3 bases, with 7 bases between. The germline V gene encodes CDR1 SGHRS and CDR2 YFSETQ. The CDR3 extends over 14 amino acids. The CDR3 sequence is CASSLEGNNQPQHF. The CDR3 DNA reads as TGCGCCAGCAGCTTGGAAGGGAACAATCAGCCCCAGCATTTT.

Worth noting for this clone: At one boundary the junction diverges from the germline segment, which might be a read error. The chain carries TRBV28 and TRBJ2-7; tentative D call: TRBD2 (6 bases). This CDR3 region has 13 residues. The germline V gene encodes CDR1 MDHEN and CDR2 SYDVKM. The CDR3 spells CASSRGTSYERYF. The CDR3, as DNA: TGTGCCAGCAGTAGGGGTACTAGCTACGAGCGGTACTTC.

The chain is built from TRBV28 and TRBJ2-2; D is perhaps TRBD1 (5 bases). Germline CDR1 is MDHEN and CDR2 is SYDVKM. V gave up 2 bases and J gave up 5 bases, with 12 bases separating them. The CDR3 consists of 15 residues. The CDR3 is CASSLEQDGTGELFF. DNA of the CDR3: TGTGCCAGCAGTTTAGAACAGGACGGAACCGGGGAGCTGTTTTTT.

This clone is medium-sized. The chain combines TRBV6-5 with TRBJ1-2, with no clear D. Trimming cost V 6 bases and J 6 bases, with 14 bases left between them. Per germline, CDR1 MNHEY and CDR2 SVGAGI. The CDR3 totals 13 residues. CDR3 nucleotide sequence: TGTGCCAGCAGGAGAGAAGGGTGGGATGGCTACACCTTC. Translating it yields CASRREGWDGYTF.

This clone was observed once. The chain uses TRBV5-8 and TRBJ2-7; 12 positions agree with TRBD2. The V gene end was trimmed by 6 bases and the J gene end by 7 bases; junction bases not matched to a gene: 14. CDR3 size: 16 residues. The germline V gene has CDR1 SGHTS and CDR2 YDEGEE. The CDR3: CASTPTSGGPGEEQYV. The CDR3 DNA sequence: TGTGCCAGCACCCCCACTAGCGGGGGGCCAGGGGAAGAGCAGTACGTC.

The chain has TRBV4-2 and TRBJ2-5, with 8 bases matching TRBD2. Trimming cost V 0 bases and J 5 bases; bases outside gene matches: 11. The CDR3 contains 17 residues. Looked up from germline, CDR1 is LGHNA and CDR2 is YNFKEQ. The CDR3 here is CASSQDLVGGGQETQYF. In nucleotides, the CDR3 is TGTGCCAGCAGCCAAGACCTAGTCGGGGGGGGCCAGGAGACCCAGTACTTC.

The chain has TRBV9 and TRBJ1-3, with D unresolved. This CDR3 has 15 amino acids. Trimming left V 0 bases short and J 0 bases short, with 7 bases between. Germline V CDR1 and CDR2: SGDLS, YYNGEE. For the CDR3, the DNA is TGTGCCAGCAGCGTAGCAACTGGCTCTGGAAACACCATATATTTT. Protein: CASSVATGSGNTIYF. Full variable domain (rest looked up from reference TRBV9 and TRBJ1-3): DSGVTQTPKHLITATGQRVTLRCSPRSGDLSVYWYQQSLDQGLQFLIQYYNGEERAKGNILERFSAQQFPDLHSELNLSSLELGDSALYFCASSVATGSGNTIYFGEGSWLTVV.

The chain carries TRBV4-3 and TRBJ2-5; no clear D gene. V was cut by 1 base and J by 2 bases, with 11 bases left in between. This CDR3 region has 15 residues. Germline CDR1 reads LGHNA; CDR2 reads YSLEER. The CDR3 sequence: CASSQAGRTQETQYF. DNA for the CDR3: TGCGCCAGCAGCCAAGCGGGCCGAACACAAGAGACCCAGTACTTC.

The CDR3 nucleotides are TGTGCCACCAGCACGGGTCAACTCAATCAGCCCCAGCATTTT. It encodes CATSTGQLNQPQHF. The chain recombines TRBV15 with TRBJ1-5; D call uncertain. Germline-derived CDR1 and CDR2 are LNHNV and YYDKDF (reference sequence). This CDR3 comprises 14 residues. Deletions cut 4 bases from V and 3 bases from J, with 10 bases between.

This chain links TRBV2 with TRBJ1-4; D perhaps matches TRBD1 (6 bases). V was shortened by 7 bases and J by 3 bases, with 15 bases between the two germline ends. The CDR3 loop spans 15 amino acids. Germline assignment: CDR1 SNHLY and CDR2 FYNNEI. The CDR3 reads CASTLRDTANEKLFF. CDR3 DNA: TGTGCCAGCACTTTACGGGACACCGCTAATGAAAAACTGTTTTTT.

This clone occurred once. The rearrangement joins TRBV19 to TRBJ2-5, with TRBD2 matching 7 bases. The CDR3 consists of 15 residues. Germline-derived CDR1 and CDR2 are LNHDA and SQIVND (reference sequence). The trim removed 6 bases at V and 5 bases at J, leaving 12 bases unmatched. CDR3 sequence (DNA): TGTGCCAGTAGCAGACGACGGGAGGTAGGGGAGACCCAGTACTTC. This encodes CASSRRREVGETQYF.

This clone was seen a single time. The V call is TRBV12-3 or TRBV12-4, the J call TRBJ1-2, with 8 positions matching TRBD1. The trim removed 6 bases at V and 2 bases at J, leaving 2 bases unmatched. CDR3 length: 13 residues. CDR3 DNA: TGTGCCAGCAGAAGACAGGGGAACTATGGCTACACCTTC. Translating gives CASRRQGNYGYTF.

This clone has a count of ten or more. This chain joins TRBV7-9 and TRBJ2-5, with 13 bases aligning to TRBD2. V was clipped by 3 bases and J by 5 bases; unmatched bases: 6. There are 16 residues in the CDR3. The V gene's germline CDR1 is SEHNR and CDR2 FQNEAQ (reference sequence). In nucleotides, the CDR3 is TGTGCCAGCAGCTTTGGGACTAGCGGGGTATGGGAGACCCAGTACTTC. Amino acid sequence: CASSFGTSGVWETQYF.